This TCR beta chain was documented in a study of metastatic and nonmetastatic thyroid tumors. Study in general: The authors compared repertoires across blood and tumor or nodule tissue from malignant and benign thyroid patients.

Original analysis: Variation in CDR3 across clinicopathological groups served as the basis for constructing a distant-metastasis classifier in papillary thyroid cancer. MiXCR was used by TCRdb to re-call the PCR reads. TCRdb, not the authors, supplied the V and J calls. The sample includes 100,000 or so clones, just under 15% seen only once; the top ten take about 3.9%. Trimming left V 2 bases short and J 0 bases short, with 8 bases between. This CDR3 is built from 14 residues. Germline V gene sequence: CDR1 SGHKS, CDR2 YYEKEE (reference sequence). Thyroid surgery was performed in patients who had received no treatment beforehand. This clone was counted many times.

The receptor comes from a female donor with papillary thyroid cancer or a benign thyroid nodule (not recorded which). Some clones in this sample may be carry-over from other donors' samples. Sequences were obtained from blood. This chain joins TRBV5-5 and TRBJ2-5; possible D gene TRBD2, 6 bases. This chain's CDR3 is CASSFGGNQETQYF. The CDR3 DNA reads TGTGCCAGCAGCTTTGGGGGGAACCAAGAGACCCAGTACTTC.